This TCR beta chain was sequenced in a study of blood T cell repertoires in COVID-19. This CDR3 spans 14 amino acids. V was cut by 4 bases and J by 8 bases, with 14 bases left in between. Germline loops: CDR1 SGHAT, CDR2 FQNNGV. Produced via immunoSEQ multiplex PCR; TCRdb's table is partial and in-frame only. The sample carries 52,000 or so clones, approximately 86% recorded once. The genes are TRBV11-2 and TRBJ1-4; possibly TRBD1 for D (5 bases). The source material was peripheral blood. This receptor was taken from a man aged 40-49 years with COVID-19, enrolled during active disease. The CDR3 nucleotides read TGTGCCAGCAGCTGGACACCGGCCGGGGAAAAACTGTTTTTT. Protein sequence: CASSWTPAGEKLFF.